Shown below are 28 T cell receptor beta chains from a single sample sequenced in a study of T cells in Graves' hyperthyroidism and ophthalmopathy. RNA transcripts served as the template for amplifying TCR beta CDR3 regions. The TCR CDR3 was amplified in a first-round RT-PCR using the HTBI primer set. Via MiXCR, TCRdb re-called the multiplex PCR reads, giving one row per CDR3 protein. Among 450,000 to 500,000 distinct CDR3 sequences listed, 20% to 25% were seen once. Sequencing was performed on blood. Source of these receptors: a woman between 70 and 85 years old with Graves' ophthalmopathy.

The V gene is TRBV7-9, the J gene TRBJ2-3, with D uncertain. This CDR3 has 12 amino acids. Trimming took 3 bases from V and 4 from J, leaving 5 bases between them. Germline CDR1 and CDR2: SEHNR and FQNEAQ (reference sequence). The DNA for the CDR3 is TGTGCCAGCAGCTTTTTGCCAGATACGCAGTATTTT. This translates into CASSFLPDTQYF.

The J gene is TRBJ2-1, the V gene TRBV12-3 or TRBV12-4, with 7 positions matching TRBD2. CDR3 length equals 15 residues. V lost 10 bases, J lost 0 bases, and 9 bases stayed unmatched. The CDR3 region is CAIGSSGDSYNEQFF. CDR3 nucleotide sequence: TGTGCCATCGGCTCTAGCGGAGACTCCTACAATGAGCAGTTCTTC.

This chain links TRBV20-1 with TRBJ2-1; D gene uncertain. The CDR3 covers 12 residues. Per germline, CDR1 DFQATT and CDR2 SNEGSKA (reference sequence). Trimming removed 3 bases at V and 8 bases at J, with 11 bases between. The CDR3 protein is CSARAHRDEQFF. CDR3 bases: TGCAGTGCTAGGGCCCACCGGGATGAGCAGTTCTTC.

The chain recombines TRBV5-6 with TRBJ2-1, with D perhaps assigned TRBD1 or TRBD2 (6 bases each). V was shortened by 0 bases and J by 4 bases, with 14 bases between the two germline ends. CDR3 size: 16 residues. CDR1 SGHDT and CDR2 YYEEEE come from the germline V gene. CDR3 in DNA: TGTGCCAGCAGCTTGGGGGGGGACACTCTATACAATGAGCAGTTCTTC. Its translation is CASSLGGDTLYNEQFF.

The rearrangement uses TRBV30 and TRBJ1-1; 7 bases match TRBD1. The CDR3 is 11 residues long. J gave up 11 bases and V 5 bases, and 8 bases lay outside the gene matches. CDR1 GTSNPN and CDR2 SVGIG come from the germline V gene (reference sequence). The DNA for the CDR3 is TGTGCCTGGGGTCTGAGGGACAGTGCTTTCTTT. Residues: CAWGLRDSAFF.

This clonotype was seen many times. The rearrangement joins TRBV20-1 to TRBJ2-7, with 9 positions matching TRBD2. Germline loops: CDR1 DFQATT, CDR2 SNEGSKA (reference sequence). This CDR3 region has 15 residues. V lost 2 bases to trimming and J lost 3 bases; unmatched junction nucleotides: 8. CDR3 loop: CSARPWELAGYEQYF. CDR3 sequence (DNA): TGCAGTGCTAGACCCTGGGAACTAGCGGGCTACGAGCAGTACTTC.

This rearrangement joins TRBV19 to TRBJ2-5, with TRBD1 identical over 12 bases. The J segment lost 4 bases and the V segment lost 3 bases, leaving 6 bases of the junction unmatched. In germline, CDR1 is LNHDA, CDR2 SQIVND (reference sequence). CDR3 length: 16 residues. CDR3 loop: CASSITGTGGGETQYF. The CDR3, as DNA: TGTGCCAGTAGTATCACCGGGACAGGGGGCGGAGAGACCCAGTACTTC.

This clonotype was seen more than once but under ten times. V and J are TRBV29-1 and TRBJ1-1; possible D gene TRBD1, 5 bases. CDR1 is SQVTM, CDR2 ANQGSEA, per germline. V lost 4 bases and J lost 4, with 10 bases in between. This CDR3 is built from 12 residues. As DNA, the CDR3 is TGCAGCGTTGCGGCAGGGCCCACTGAAGCTTTCTTT. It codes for CSVAAGPTEAFF.

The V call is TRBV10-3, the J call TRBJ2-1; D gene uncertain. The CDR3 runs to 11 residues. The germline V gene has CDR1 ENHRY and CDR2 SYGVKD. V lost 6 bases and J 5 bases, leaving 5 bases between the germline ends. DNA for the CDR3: TGTGCCATCAGGCAGCACAATGAGCAGTTCTTC. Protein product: CAIRQHNEQFF.

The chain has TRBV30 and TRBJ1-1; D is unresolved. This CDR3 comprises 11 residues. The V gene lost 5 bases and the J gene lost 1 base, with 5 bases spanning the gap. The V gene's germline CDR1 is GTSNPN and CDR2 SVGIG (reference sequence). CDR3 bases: TGTGCCTGGGCACCGAACACTGAAGCTTTCTTT. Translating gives CAWAPNTEAFF.

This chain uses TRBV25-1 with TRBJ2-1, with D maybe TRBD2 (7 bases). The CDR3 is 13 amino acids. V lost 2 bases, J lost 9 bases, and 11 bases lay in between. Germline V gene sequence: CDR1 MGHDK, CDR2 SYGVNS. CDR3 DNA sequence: TGTGCCAGCAGTGAAAGGGGGGGCGGTGAGCAGTTCTTC. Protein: CASSERGGGEQFF.

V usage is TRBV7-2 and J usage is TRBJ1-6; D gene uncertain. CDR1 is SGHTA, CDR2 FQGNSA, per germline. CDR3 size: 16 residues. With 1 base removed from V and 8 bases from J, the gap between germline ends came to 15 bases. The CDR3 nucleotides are TGTGCCAGCAGCTTAGGTGTGACACGGACTGATTCACCCCTCCACTTT. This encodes CASSLGVTRTDSPLHF.

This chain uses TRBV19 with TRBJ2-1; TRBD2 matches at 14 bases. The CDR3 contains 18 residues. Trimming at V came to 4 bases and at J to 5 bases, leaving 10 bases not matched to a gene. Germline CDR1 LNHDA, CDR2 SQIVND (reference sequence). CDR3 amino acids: CASSKGLAGVGADNEQFF. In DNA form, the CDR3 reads TGTGCCAGTAGTAAGGGACTAGCGGGAGTGGGTGCCGACAATGAGCAGTTCTTC. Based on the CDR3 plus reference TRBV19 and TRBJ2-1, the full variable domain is DGGITQSPKYLFRKEGQNVTLSCEQNLNHDAMYWYRQDPGQGLRLIYYSQIVNDFQKGDIAEGYSVSREKKESFPLTVTSAQKNPTAFYLCASSKGLAGVGADNEQFFGPGTRLTVL.

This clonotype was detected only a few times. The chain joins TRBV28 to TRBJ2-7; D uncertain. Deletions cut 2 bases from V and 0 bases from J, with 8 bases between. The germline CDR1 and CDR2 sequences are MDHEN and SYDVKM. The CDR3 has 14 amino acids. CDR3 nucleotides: TGTGCCAGCAGTTTACACGGCAGCTCCTACGAGCAGTACTTC. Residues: CASSLHGSSYEQYF.

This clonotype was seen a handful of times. CDR3 coding DNA: TGTGCCAGCAGGCGGGAAGGAAGGAATACGCAGTATTTT. Amino acid sequence: CASRREGRNTQYF. The rearrangement links TRBV25-1 to TRBJ2-3, with D possibly matching TRBD2 (6 bases). The CDR3 consists of 13 residues. Per the germline V gene, CDR1 is MGHDK and CDR2 is SYGVNS. The ends were cut back, 6 bases at V and 7 bases at J, with 14 bases in the middle.

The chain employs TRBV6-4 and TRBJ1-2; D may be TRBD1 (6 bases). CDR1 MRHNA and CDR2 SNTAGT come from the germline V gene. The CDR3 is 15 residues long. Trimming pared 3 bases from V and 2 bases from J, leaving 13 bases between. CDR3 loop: CASSEGGPSNYGYTF. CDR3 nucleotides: TGTGCCAGCAGTGAGGGGGGCCCTAGCAACTATGGCTACACCTTC.

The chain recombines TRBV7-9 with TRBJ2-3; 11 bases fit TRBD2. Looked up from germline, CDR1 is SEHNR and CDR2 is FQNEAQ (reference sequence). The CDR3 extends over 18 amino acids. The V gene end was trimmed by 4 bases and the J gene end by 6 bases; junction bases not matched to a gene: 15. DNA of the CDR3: TGTGCCAGCAGCTCGACCCGTATAGCGGGAGGGCCGATGGATACGCAGTATTTT. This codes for CASSSTRIAGGPMDTQYF.

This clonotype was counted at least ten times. CDR3 protein: CASSWTSGNYEQYF. As DNA, the CDR3 is TGCGCCAGCAGCTGGACTAGCGGGAACTACGAGCAGTACTTC. The chain combines TRBV5-1 with TRBJ2-7, with TRBD2 matching over 12 bases. J lost 3 bases, V lost 3 bases, and 1 base had no gene match. CDR1 and CDR2 (germline): SGHRS, YFSETQ. There are 14 residues in the CDR3.

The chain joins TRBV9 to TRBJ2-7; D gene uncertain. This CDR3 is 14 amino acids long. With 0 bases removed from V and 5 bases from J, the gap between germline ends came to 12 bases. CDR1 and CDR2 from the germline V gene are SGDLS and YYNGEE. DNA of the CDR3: TGTGCCAGCAGCGTAGATCCCTCACCCAACGAGCAGTACTTC. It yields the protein CASSVDPSPNEQYF.

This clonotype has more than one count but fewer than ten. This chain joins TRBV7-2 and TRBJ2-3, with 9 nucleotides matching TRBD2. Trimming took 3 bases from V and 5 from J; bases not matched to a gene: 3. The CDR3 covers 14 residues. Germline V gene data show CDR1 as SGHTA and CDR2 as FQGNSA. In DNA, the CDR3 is TGTGCCAGCAGCTTTTATAGCGGGGGAGATACGCAGTATTTT. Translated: CASSFYSGGDTQYF.

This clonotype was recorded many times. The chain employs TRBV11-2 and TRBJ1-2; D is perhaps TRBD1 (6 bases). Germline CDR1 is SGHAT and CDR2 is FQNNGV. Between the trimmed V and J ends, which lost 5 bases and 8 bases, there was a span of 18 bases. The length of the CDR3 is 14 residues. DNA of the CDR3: TGTGCCAGCAGCAAATCCAACAGGGTGTGGGGCTACACCTTC. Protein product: CASSKSNRVWGYTF.

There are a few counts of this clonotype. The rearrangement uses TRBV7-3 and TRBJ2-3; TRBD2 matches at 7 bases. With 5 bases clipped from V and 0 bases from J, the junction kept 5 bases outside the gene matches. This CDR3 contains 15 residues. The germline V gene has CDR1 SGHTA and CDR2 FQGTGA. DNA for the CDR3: TGTGCCAGCAGCCAAGGGACTACTAGCACAGATACGCAGTATTTT. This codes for CASSQGTTSTDTQYF.

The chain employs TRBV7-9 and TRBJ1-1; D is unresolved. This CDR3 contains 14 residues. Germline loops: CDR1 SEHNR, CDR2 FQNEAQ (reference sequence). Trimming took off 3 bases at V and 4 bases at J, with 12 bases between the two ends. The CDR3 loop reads CASSFSRLGTEAFF. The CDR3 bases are TGTGCCAGCAGCTTTTCGCGTCTGGGCACTGAAGCTTTCTTT.

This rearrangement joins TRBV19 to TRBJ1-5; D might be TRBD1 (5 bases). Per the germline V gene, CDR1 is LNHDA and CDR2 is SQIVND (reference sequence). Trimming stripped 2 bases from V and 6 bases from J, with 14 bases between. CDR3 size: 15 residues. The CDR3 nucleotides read TGTGCCAGTAGTATAAATGGGCAGGGAACTCAGCCCCAGCATTTT. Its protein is CASSINGQGTQPQHF.

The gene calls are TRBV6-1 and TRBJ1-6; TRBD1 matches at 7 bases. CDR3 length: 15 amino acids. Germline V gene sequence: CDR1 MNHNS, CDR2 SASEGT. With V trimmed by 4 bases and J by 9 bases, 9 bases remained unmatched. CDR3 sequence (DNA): TGTGCCAGCAGTGCTCGGTACAGGGGTACTTCACCCCTCCACTTT. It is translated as CASSARYRGTSPLHF.

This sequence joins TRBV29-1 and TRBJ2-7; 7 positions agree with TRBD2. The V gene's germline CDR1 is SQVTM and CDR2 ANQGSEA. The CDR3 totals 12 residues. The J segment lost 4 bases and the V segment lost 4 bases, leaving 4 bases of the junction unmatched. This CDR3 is CSVGLAEYEQYF. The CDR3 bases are TGCAGCGTTGGGCTAGCGGAATACGAGCAGTACTTC.

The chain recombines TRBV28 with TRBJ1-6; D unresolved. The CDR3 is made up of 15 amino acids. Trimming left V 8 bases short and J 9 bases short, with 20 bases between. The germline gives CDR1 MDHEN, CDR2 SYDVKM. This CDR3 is CASLQSLGVSSPLHF. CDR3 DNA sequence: TGTGCCAGCTTACAATCTTTGGGTGTGAGTTCACCCCTCCACTTT. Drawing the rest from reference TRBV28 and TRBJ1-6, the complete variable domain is DVKVTQSSRYLVKRTGEKVFLECVQDMDHENMFWYRQDPGLGLRLIYFSYDVKMKEKGDIPEGYSVSREKKERFSLILESASTNQTSMYLCASLQSLGVSSPLHFGNGTRLTVT.

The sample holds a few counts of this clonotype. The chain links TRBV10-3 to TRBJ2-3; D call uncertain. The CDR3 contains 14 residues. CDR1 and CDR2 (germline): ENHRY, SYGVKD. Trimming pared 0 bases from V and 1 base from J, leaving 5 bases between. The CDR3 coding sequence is TGTGCCATCAGTGAGTCCCTAGGCACAGATACGCAGTATTTT. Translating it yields CAISESLGTDTQYF.